The TCR beta chain described here comes from a study of T cell responses to AZD1222 COVID-19 vaccine. Germline V gene lookup returns CDR1 MGHRA and CDR2 YSYEKL. After removal of 6 bases from V and 2 bases from J, the junction contained 8 bases not matched to a gene. The CDR3 length is 15 residues. The assay was immunoSEQ multiplex PCR, and TCRdb's table has in-frame clones only and misses some. Found here are about 160,000 clones, 92% of them singletons; the top ten hold less than 4.5%. The material sequenced was peripheral blood, taken on day 0 of MenACWY control vaccination. The sequence was obtained from an adult in good health. This sequence joins TRBV4-1 and TRBJ2-7; the match to TRBD1 covers 9 bases. CDR3 in DNA: TGCGCCAGCAGGCTCGGACAGGGGACAACCTACGAGCAGTACTTC. This codes for CASRLGQGTTYEQYF.